What follows are 30 T cell receptor beta chains derived from one specimen sequenced in a study of T cell responses to AZD1222 COVID-19 vaccine. This table comes from immunoSEQ multiplex PCR, and its TCRdb copy is limited to in-frame clones, with some not included. Of more than 150,000 clones listed, roughly 92% are singletons. The starting material was peripheral blood, obtained on day 0 of AZD1222 vaccination. These receptors all stem from an adult in good health.

This chain connects TRBV7-2 to TRBJ1-2; 9 nucleotides match TRBD1. Per germline, CDR1 SGHTA and CDR2 FQGNSA. The CDR3 totals 16 residues. Losses at the gene ends were 3 bases for V and 2 bases for J; bases not matched to a gene: 7. The CDR3 bases are TGTGCCAGCAGCTTGAGCGCCGGGACAGGGAACTATGGCTACACCTTC. It yields the protein CASSLSAGTGNYGYTF.

The rearrangement links TRBV19 to TRBJ2-1; TRBD1 is a possible D gene (6 bases). The CDR3 loop spans 15 amino acids. V lost 7 bases and J lost 3, with 16 bases in between. The germline gives CDR1 LNHDA, CDR2 SQIVND (reference sequence). The CDR3: CASTLATGSYNEQFF. Written as DNA, the CDR3 is TGTGCCAGTACCCTCGCCACAGGGAGCTACAATGAGCAGTTCTTC.

The chain's CDR3 is CASSLGDLNTEAFF. The CDR3 DNA sequence: TGTGCCAGCAGCCTCGGGGACCTCAACACTGAAGCTTTCTTT. This chain joins TRBV9 and TRBJ1-1; D possibly corresponds to TRBD1 (5 bases). V lost 4 bases, J lost 2 bases, and 12 bases lay in between. Germline lookup yields CDR1 SGDLS and CDR2 YYNGEE. The CDR3 loop spans 14 amino acids.

V usage is TRBV7-2 and J usage is TRBJ1-1; the D gene is possibly TRBD1 (5 bases). Looked up from germline, CDR1 is SGHTA and CDR2 is FQGNSA. The CDR3 runs to 12 residues. Between the trimmed V and J ends, which lost 5 bases and 11 bases, there was a span of 15 bases. The CDR3 sequence: CASSRQAGQAFF. CDR3 in DNA: TGTGCCAGCAGCCGCCAAGCAGGGCAGGCTTTCTTT. Drawing the rest from reference TRBV7-2 and TRBJ1-1, the complete variable domain is GAGVSQSPSNKVTEKGKDVELRCDPISGHTALYWYRQSLGQGLEFLIYFQGNSAPDKSGLPSDRFSAERTGGSVSTLTIQRTQQEDSAVYLCASSRQAGQAFFGQGTRLTVV.

This chain uses TRBV9 with TRBJ1-1; D is perhaps TRBD1 (5 bases). Germline lookup yields CDR1 SGDLS and CDR2 YYNGEE. The CDR3 contains 17 residues. Trimming shortened V by 0 bases and J by 1 base, and 16 bases separated the two germline ends. The CDR3 sequence: CASSVAPAQVENTEAFF. The DNA for the CDR3 is TGTGCCAGCAGCGTAGCTCCTGCACAGGTAGAGAACACTGAAGCTTTCTTT.

The chain recombines TRBV9 with TRBJ1-4, with 7 bases aligning to TRBD1. J gave up 8 bases and V 4 bases, and 17 bases lay outside the gene matches. The V gene's germline CDR1 is SGDLS and CDR2 YYNGEE. This CDR3 is 17 amino acids long. The CDR3 region is CASSPRLGTGVGEKLFF. CDR3 coding DNA: TGTGCCAGCAGCCCACGACTCGGAACAGGGGTAGGGGAAAAACTGTTTTTT.

The CDR3 DNA is TGTGCCAGTAGTTCTATGACGGACACTGAAGCTTTCTTT. It specifies CASSSMTDTEAFF. The chain combines TRBV19 with TRBJ1-1; D call uncertain. Trimming took 5 bases from V and 3 from J, leaving 10 bases between them. This CDR3 region has 13 residues. CDR1 is LNHDA and CDR2 is SQIVND in the germline V gene (reference sequence). The full variable domain, with the rest looked up from reference TRBV19 and TRBJ1-1, is DGGITQSPKYLFRKEGQNVTLSCEQNLNHDAMYWYRQDPGQGLRLIYYSQIVNDFQKGDIAEGYSVSREKKESFPLTVTSAQKNPTAFYLCASSSMTDTEAFFGQGTRLTVV.

This chain joins TRBV4-3 and TRBJ1-2; D ambiguous. Germline lookup yields CDR1 LGHNA and CDR2 YSLEER. V gave up 2 bases and J gave up 4 bases, with 8 bases separating them. This CDR3 spans 13 amino acids. CDR3 in DNA: TGCGCCAGCAGCCAATCCCTGGGCTATGGCTACACCTTC. Residues: CASSQSLGYGYTF.

This chain uses TRBV7-9 with TRBJ1-1, with D possibly TRBD1 on 5 matching bases. Trimming stripped 2 bases from V and 0 bases from J, with 10 bases between. The CDR3 contains 15 residues. Germline CDR1 and CDR2: SEHNR and FQNEAQ (reference sequence). The CDR3 DNA sequence: TGTGCCAGCAGCTTACCCCGGGGCATGAACACTGAAGCTTTCTTT. This gives the protein CASSLPRGMNTEAFF.

The chain is built from TRBV7-2 and TRBJ2-5; D is perhaps TRBD1 (6 bases). CDR3 length: 17 amino acids. Germline CDR1 SGHTA, CDR2 FQGNSA. V lost 1 base, J lost 5 bases, and 20 bases lay in between. The CDR3 protein is CASSLEYGRTGQETQYF. For the CDR3, the DNA is TGTGCCAGCAGCTTAGAATACGGTAGAACAGGGCAGGAGACCCAGTACTTC.

The chain has TRBV10-2 and TRBJ1-1, with D possibly being TRBD1 (6 bases). The CDR3 is 13 amino acids. Trimming took off 6 bases at V and 2 bases at J, with 10 bases between the two ends. Germline CDR1 and CDR2: WSHSY and SAAADI. CDR3 residues: CASRRTENTEAFF. DNA of the CDR3: TGCGCCAGCAGACGGACAGAAAACACTGAAGCTTTCTTT.

A single count supports this clone. J is TRBJ2-3 and V is TRBV7-9, with 11 bases matching TRBD2. Germline V gene lookup returns CDR1 SEHNR and CDR2 FQNEAQ (reference sequence). V lost 4 bases, J lost 4 bases, and 1 base stayed unmatched. This CDR3 has 14 residues. The CDR3 here is CASSSGLAADTQYF. CDR3 coding DNA: TGTGCCAGCAGCTCGGGACTAGCGGCAGATACGCAGTATTTT.

This chain connects TRBV7-7 to TRBJ2-2; D might be TRBD1 (5 bases). The CDR3 contains 16 residues. V lost 2 bases, J lost 0 bases, and 10 bases lay in between. The germline CDR1 and CDR2 sequences are SSHAT and FNYEAQ (reference sequence). The CDR3 DNA is TGTGCCAGCAGCTTAAGGCAGGGATCGAACACCGGGGAGCTGTTTTTT. Its translation is CASSLRQGSNTGELFF.

The rearrangement uses TRBV7-2 and TRBJ2-2, with D perhaps matching TRBD2 (6 bases). The CDR3 spans 15 residues. Germline lookup yields CDR1 SGHTA and CDR2 FQGNSA. The ends were cut back, 0 bases at V and 4 bases at J, with 9 bases in the middle. The CDR3: CASSLAGGGTGELFF. CDR3 nucleotides: TGTGCCAGCAGCTTAGCGGGAGGCGGCACCGGGGAGCTGTTTTTT.

In DNA, the CDR3 is TGTGCCAGCTTACGGACAGAGAACACTGAAGCTTTCTTT. As protein: CASLRTENTEAFF. V and J are TRBV6-5 and TRBJ1-1, with D perhaps TRBD1 (6 bases). The CDR3 extends over 13 amino acids. Germline CDR1 and CDR2: MNHEY and SVGAGI. The germline V and J ends were trimmed by 8 bases and 1 base, with 11 bases remaining between them.

CDR3 sequence (DNA): TGTGCTAGTGGCCCACTAGGGAGAAACGGGTACAATGAGCAGTTCTTC. Translated, it gives CASGPLGRNGYNEQFF. The J gene is TRBJ2-1, the V gene TRBV12-5; weak D call: TRBD2 (5 bases). The CDR3 has 16 amino acids. CDR1 and CDR2 (germline): LGHNT, FRNRAP. Trimming left V 6 bases short and J 4 bases short, with 19 bases between.

J is TRBJ2-7 and V is TRBV5-6; D unclear. The CDR3 totals 15 residues. V shed 5 bases and J shed 5 bases, with 20 bases lying between them. The V gene's germline CDR1 is SGHDT and CDR2 YYEEEE. In DNA, the CDR3 is TGTGCCAGCAGTTGGCCGAATGGGGTTGGCGACGAGCAGTACTTC. Encoded protein: CASSWPNGVGDEQYF.

J is TRBJ1-2 and V is TRBV30, with D hard to call. Germline V gene data show CDR1 as GTSNPN and CDR2 as SVGIG (reference sequence). This CDR3 is 11 amino acids long. V dropped 3 bases and J dropped 6 bases, with 8 bases sitting between them. The CDR3 loop reads CAWSTWDGYTF. CDR3 coding DNA: TGTGCCTGGAGCACCTGGGATGGCTACACCTTC.

The chain recombines TRBV27 with TRBJ2-2; the match to TRBD2 covers 12 bases. J gave up 7 bases and V 5 bases, and 11 bases lay outside the gene matches. This CDR3 has 17 amino acids. Germline-derived CDR1 and CDR2 are MNHEY and SMNVEV (reference sequence). The CDR3 loop is CASSPRLAGARGGELFF. As DNA, the CDR3 is TGTGCCAGCAGTCCCCGACTAGCGGGAGCTCGTGGCGGGGAGCTGTTTTTT.

DNA of the CDR3: TGTGCCAGCAGCCCGGGACTAGCTAGTAACAATGAGCAGTTCTTC. This translates into CASSPGLASNNEQFF. The rearrangement joins TRBV5-8 to TRBJ2-1; TRBD2 matches 9 bases. The CDR3 runs to 15 residues. Germline V lookup: CDR1 SGHTS, CDR2 YDEGEE. The trim removed 4 bases at V and 5 bases at J, leaving 7 bases unmatched.

This chain links TRBV27 with TRBJ2-7; 10 nucleotides line up with TRBD1. Trimming took 6 bases from V and 0 from J; bases not matched to a gene: 2. The CDR3 runs to 14 residues. From germline, CDR1 is MNHEY and CDR2 SMNVEV (reference sequence). The CDR3 region has the DNA TGTGCCAGCAGGCGGACAGGGGGCTCCTACGAGCAGTACTTC. Amino acid sequence: CASRRTGGSYEQYF.

The chain employs TRBV5-5 and TRBJ1-1; 9 positions match TRBD1. CDR1 and CDR2 (germline): SGHKS, YYEKEE (reference sequence). The CDR3 runs to 16 residues. Trimming removed 0 bases from V and 1 base from J; junction bases left unmatched: 4. The CDR3, as DNA: TGTGCCAGCAGCTTGGGCGGGACAGGGTGGAACACTGAAGCTTTCTTT. This gives the protein CASSLGGTGWNTEAFF.

This chain joins TRBV2 and TRBJ1-1; D is unclear. Trimming pared 4 bases from V and 0 bases from J, leaving 6 bases between. Germline loops: CDR1 SNHLY, CDR2 FYNNEI. This CDR3 region has 13 residues. CDR3 DNA sequence: TGTGCCAGCAGTGGGGTGGTGAACACTGAAGCTTTCTTT. It translates to CASSGVVNTEAFF. Full variable domain (remainder filled in from reference TRBV2 and TRBJ1-1): EPEVTQTPSHQVTQMGQEVILRCVPISNHLYFYWYRQILGQKVEFLVSFYNNEISEKSEIFDDQFSVERPDGSNFTLKIRSTKLEDSAMYFCASSGVVNTEAFFGQGTRLTVV.

V gene TRBV4-3 combines with J gene TRBJ2-1, with a tentative D call TRBD1 (6 bases). CDR1 LGHNA and CDR2 YSLEER come from the germline V gene. Trimming shortened V by 4 bases and J by 7 bases, and 11 bases separated the two germline ends. The CDR3 sequence is 13 residues long. Here the CDR3 reads CASSPNRANEQFF. As DNA, the CDR3 is TGCGCCAGCAGCCCCAACAGGGCGAATGAGCAGTTCTTC.

The V gene is TRBV28, the J gene TRBJ1-4, with TRBD1 as a possible D gene (5 bases). The V and J ends lost 10 bases and 4 bases respectively, with 13 bases between them. This CDR3 is built from 13 residues. CDR1 and CDR2 from the germline V gene are MDHEN and SYDVKM. CDR3 in amino acids: CAIPDRDNEKLFF. The CDR3 DNA follows: TGTGCCATCCCCGACAGAGATAATGAAAAACTGTTTTTT. Using reference TRBV28 and TRBJ1-4 for the parts outside the CDR3, the full variable domain is DVKVTQSSRYLVKRTGEKVFLECVQDMDHENMFWYRQDPGLGLRLIYFSYDVKMKEKGDIPEGYSVSREKKERFSLILESASTNQTSMYLCAIPDRDNEKLFFGSGTQLSVL.

The V and J genes are TRBV30 and TRBJ1-2; D perhaps matches TRBD1 (5 bases). The length of the CDR3 is 12 residues. In germline, CDR1 is GTSNPN, CDR2 SVGIG (reference sequence). The V gene lost 3 bases and the J gene lost 6 bases, with 11 bases spanning the gap. The CDR3: CAWREGGDGYTF. The CDR3 region has the DNA TGTGCCTGGAGGGAGGGAGGGGATGGCTACACCTTC.

The CDR3 region has the DNA TGTGCCAGCACCCGACAGGGATGGACTGAAGCTTTCTTT. As protein: CASTRQGWTEAFF. This chain links TRBV25-1 with TRBJ1-1; 7 bases are a match to TRBD1. The CDR3 totals 13 residues. Germline V gives CDR1 MGHDK, CDR2 SYGVNS. After removal of 7 bases from V and 5 bases from J, the junction contained 7 bases not matched to a gene.

V usage is TRBV9 and J usage is TRBJ1-2; perhaps TRBD1 as D (5 bases). The CDR3 is 14 residues long. Trimming pared 0 bases from V and 4 bases from J, leaving 10 bases between. Germline V gene data show CDR1 as SGDLS and CDR2 as YYNGEE. DNA of the CDR3: TGTGCCAGCAGCGTAGCGGGGGAGGGCTATGGCTACACCTTC. It yields the protein CASSVAGEGYGYTF.

The chain couples TRBV20-1 to TRBJ1-6; 10 bases fit TRBD1. The CDR3 consists of 14 residues. CDR1 DFQATT and CDR2 SNEGSKA come from the germline V gene (reference sequence). J gave up 10 bases and V 3 bases, and 6 bases lay outside the gene matches. The CDR3 bases are TGCAGTGCTAGTGCTGGGACAGGGGTCTCACCCCTCCACTTT. It translates to CSASAGTGVSPLHF.

This chain joins TRBV6-5 and TRBJ1-4; 8 bases line up with TRBD1. Trimming removed 4 bases from V and 8 bases from J; junction bases left unmatched: 6. This CDR3 has 14 amino acids. The V gene's germline CDR1 is MNHEY and CDR2 SVGAGI. The CDR3 region is CASSLTGEGEKLFF. In DNA form, the CDR3 reads TGTGCCAGCAGTTTGACAGGGGAGGGAGAAAAACTGTTTTTT.